A single sample is the source of the 15 T cell receptor beta chains below, sequenced in a study of identical twins. Via MiXCR, TCRdb re-called the 5' RACE reads, giving one row per CDR3 protein. The sample records 1,800,000 or so distinct CDR3 sequences, around 29% being singletons. Sequenced material: cord blood. These receptors originate from a newborn girl in good health.

This clonotype was picked up a small number of times. The chain links TRBV18 to TRBJ2-1, with D possibly matching TRBD2 (6 bases). The CDR3 sequence is 16 residues long. CDR1 KGHSH and CDR2 LQKENI come from the germline V gene. V was clipped by 3 bases and J by 9 bases, with 21 bases between them. CDR3 sequence: CASSPLSGSTFGEQFF. CDR3 bases: TGTGCCAGCTCACCCCTTTCCGGGAGTACTTTCGGTGAGCAGTTCTTC.

The CDR3 sequence: CASSFDVGGYSTEAFF. The CDR3 nucleotides are TGTGCCAGCAGCTTCGATGTGGGGGGATATAGCACTGAAGCTTTCTTT. V gene TRBV7-9 combines with J gene TRBJ1-1, with D tentatively TRBD1 (5 bases). V lost 3 bases, J lost 4 bases, and 18 bases lay in between. Germline CDR1 SEHNR, CDR2 FQNEAQ (reference sequence). The CDR3 spans 16 residues.

This clonotype was seen a few times. V is TRBV12-3 or TRBV12-4 and J is TRBJ1-2, with D maybe TRBD1 (6 bases). CDR3 size: 14 residues. V shed 7 bases and J shed 4 bases, with 16 bases lying between them. The CDR3 reads CASTPAGAGYGYTF. The CDR3, as DNA: TGTGCCAGCACCCCGGCAGGGGCAGGCTATGGCTACACCTTC.

This clonotype was recorded a few times. The chain couples TRBV28 to TRBJ2-7; TRBD2 matches 10 bases. CDR1 and CDR2 from the germline V gene are MDHEN and SYDVKM. Unmatched junction bases numbered 8, after V lost 5 bases and J lost 1 base. The CDR3 contains 16 residues. CDR3: CASSKSSGSWSYEQYF. Here the CDR3 DNA reads TGTGCCAGCAGTAAATCTAGCGGGAGCTGGTCCTACGAGCAGTACTTC.

This clonotype was seen only a few times. The chain is built from TRBV11-2 and TRBJ2-1; the D gene is possibly TRBD1 (5 bases). CDR3 length equals 15 residues. Trimming stripped 1 base from V and 6 bases from J, with 13 bases between. Germline values: CDR1 SGHAT, CDR2 FQNNGV. The CDR3 spells CASSLGAGWGNEQFF. The CDR3 DNA follows: TGTGCCAGCAGCTTAGGGGCAGGGTGGGGCAATGAGCAGTTCTTC.

The chain combines TRBV5-1 with TRBJ1-1, with D maybe TRBD1 (6 bases). The V and J ends lost 1 base and 3 bases respectively, with 10 bases between them. The length of the CDR3 is 14 residues. Germline CDR1 reads SGHRS; CDR2 reads YFSETQ. The DNA for the CDR3 is TGCGCCAGCAGCTTGAGAGGACAGTACACTGAAGCTTTCTTT. The encoded protein is CASSLRGQYTEAFF.

The V and J genes are TRBV20-1 and TRBJ2-7, with D possibly being TRBD2 (6 bases). This CDR3 has 15 residues. Germline-derived CDR1 and CDR2 are DFQATT and SNEGSKA (reference sequence). The V and J ends lost 2 bases and 1 base respectively, with 15 bases between them. The CDR3 is CSARYEEGPSYEQYF. DNA for the CDR3: TGCAGTGCTAGATATGAGGAGGGACCTTCCTACGAGCAGTACTTC.

CDR3 residues: CASSADRSRTDTQYF. CDR3 DNA sequence: TGTGCCAGCAGCGCCGACAGGTCTCGCACAGATACGCAGTATTTT. The rearrangement joins TRBV11-1 to TRBJ2-3; D possibly corresponds to TRBD1 (6 bases). In germline, CDR1 is SGHAT, CDR2 FQDESV (reference sequence). V was pared by 5 bases and J by 1 base, with 13 bases between. The CDR3 loop spans 15 amino acids.

V is TRBV28 and J is TRBJ1-1; D not certain. Trimming removed 2 bases from V and 4 bases from J, with 8 bases in between. Looked up from germline, CDR1 is MDHEN and CDR2 is SYDVKM. This CDR3 is 13 amino acids long. CDR3 DNA: TGTGCCAGCAGTTTAATCTGGGGCACTGAAGCTTTCTTT. Amino acid sequence: CASSLIWGTEAFF.

J is TRBJ2-3 and V is TRBV5-1, with a weak D call TRBD2 (6 bases). The length of the CDR3 is 16 residues. V lost 4 bases and J lost 0, with 15 bases in between. Germline-derived CDR1 and CDR2 are SGHRS and YFSETQ. The CDR3 region is CASSRGGLQSTDTQYF. The DNA for the CDR3 is TGCGCCAGCAGCCGGGGAGGCCTCCAGAGCACAGATACGCAGTATTTT.

The rearrangement links TRBV18 to TRBJ2-7, with unresolved D. Looked up from germline, CDR1 is KGHSH and CDR2 is LQKENI. The CDR3 is 14 residues long. V was pared by 1 base and J by 3 bases, with 10 bases between. For the CDR3, the DNA is TGTGCCAGCTCACCACTCAAAGGCCTCTACGAGCAGTACTTC. Its translation is CASSPLKGLYEQYF.

The gene calls are TRBV14 and TRBJ1-3; no clear D gene. Germline V gene data show CDR1 as SGHDN and CDR2 as FVKESK. The CDR3 covers 12 residues. V gave up 3 bases and J gave up 6 bases, with 6 bases separating them. CDR3 sequence reads: CASSHTINTIYF. CDR3 bases: TGTGCCAGCAGCCACACCATAAACACCATATATTTT.

V and J are TRBV4-1 and TRBJ2-1, with D perhaps matching TRBD1 or TRBD2 (5 bases each). Germline V CDR1 and CDR2: MGHRA, YSYEKL. The V and J ends lost 4 bases and 10 bases respectively, with 14 bases between them. The CDR3 spans 13 residues. The CDR3 reads CASSRIPRDEQFF. As DNA, the CDR3 is TGCGCCAGCAGCCGAATACCTAGGGACGAGCAGTTCTTC.

J is TRBJ2-4 and V is TRBV20-1; a weak D match, TRBD2 (6 bases). The germline V and J ends were trimmed by 3 bases and 0 bases, with 12 bases remaining between them. The CDR3 is made up of 15 amino acids. In germline, CDR1 is DFQATT, CDR2 SNEGSKA (reference sequence). CDR3 in DNA: TGCAGTGCTAGGCTCCAGCGGGTAGCCAAAAACATTCAGTACTTC. The encoded protein is CSARLQRVAKNIQYF.

The chain joins TRBV28 to TRBJ2-5; D is possibly TRBD2 (6 bases). The germline CDR1 and CDR2 sequences are MDHEN and SYDVKM. Trimming removed 6 bases at V and 0 bases at J, with 11 bases between. The length of the CDR3 is 14 residues. CDR3 sequence: CASRTGLNQETQYF. DNA of the CDR3: TGTGCCAGCAGAACGGGACTGAACCAAGAGACCCAGTACTTC.